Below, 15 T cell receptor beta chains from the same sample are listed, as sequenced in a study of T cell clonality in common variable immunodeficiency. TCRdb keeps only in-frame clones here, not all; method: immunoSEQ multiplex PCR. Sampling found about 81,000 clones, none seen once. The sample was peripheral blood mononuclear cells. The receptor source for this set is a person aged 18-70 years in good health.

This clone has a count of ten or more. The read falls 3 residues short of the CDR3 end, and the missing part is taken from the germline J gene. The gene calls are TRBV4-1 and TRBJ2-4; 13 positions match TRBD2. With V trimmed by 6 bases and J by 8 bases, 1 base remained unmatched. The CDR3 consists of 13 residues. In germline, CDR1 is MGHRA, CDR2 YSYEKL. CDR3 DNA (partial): TGCGCCAGCAGTGGGACTAGCGGGGACATT. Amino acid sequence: CASSGTSGDI. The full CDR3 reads CASSGTSGDIQYF.

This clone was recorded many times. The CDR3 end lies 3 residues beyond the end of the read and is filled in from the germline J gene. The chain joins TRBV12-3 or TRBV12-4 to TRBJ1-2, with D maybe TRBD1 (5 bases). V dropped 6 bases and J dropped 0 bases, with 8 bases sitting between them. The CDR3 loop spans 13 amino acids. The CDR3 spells CASRGGTNYGYTF. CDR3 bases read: TGTGCCAGCAGGGGGGGGACTAACTATGGC.

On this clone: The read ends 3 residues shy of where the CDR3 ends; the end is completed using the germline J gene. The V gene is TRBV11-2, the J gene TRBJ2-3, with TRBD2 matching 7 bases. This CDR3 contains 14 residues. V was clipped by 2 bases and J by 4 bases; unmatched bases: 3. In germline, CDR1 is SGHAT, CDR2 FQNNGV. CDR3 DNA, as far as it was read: TGTGCCAGCAGCTTACGGGGGGTCTCAGATACG. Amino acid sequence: CASSLRGVSDT. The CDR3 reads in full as CASSLRGVSDTQYF.

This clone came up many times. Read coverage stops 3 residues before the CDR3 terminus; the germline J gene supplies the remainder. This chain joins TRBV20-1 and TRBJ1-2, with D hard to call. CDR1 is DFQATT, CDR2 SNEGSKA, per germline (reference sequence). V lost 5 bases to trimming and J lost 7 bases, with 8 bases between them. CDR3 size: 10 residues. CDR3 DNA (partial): TGCAGTGCTTTAAGGGCTGGC. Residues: CSALRAG. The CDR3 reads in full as CSALRAGYTF.

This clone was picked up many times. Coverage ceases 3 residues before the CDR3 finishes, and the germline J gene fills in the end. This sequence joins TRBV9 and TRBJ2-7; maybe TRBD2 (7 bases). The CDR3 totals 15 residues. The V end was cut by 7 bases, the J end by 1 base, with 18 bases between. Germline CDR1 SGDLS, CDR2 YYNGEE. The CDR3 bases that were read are TGTGCCAGCGCTAGTGGGGGGGCCGAATCCTACGAG. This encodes CASASGGAESYE. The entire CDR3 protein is CASASGGAESYEQYF.

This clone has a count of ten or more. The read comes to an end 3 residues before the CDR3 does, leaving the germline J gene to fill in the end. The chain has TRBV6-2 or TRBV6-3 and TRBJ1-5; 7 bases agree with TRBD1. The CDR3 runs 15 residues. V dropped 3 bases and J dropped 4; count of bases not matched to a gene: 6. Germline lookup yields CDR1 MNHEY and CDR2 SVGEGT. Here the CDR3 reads CASSYLGQLNQPQHF. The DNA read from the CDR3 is TGTGCCAGCAGTTATCTGGGACAGCTAAATCAGCCC.

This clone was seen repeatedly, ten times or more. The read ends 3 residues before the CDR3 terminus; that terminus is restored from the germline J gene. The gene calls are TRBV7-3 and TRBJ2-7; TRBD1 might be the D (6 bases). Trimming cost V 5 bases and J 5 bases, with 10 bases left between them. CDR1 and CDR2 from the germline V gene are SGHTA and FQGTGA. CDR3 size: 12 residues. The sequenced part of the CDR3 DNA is TGTGCCAGCAGCCAACAGGGCGACGAG. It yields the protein CASSQQGDE. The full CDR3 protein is CASSQQGDEQYF.

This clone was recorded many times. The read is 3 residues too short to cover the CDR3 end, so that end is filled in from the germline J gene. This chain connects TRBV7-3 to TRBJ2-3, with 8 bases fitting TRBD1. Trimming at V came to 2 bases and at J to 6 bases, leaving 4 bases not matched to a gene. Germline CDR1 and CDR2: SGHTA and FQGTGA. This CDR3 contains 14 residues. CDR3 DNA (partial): TGTGCCAGCAGCTTAGGGACAGGTACCGATACG. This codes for CASSLGTGTDT. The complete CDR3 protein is CASSLGTGTDTQYF.

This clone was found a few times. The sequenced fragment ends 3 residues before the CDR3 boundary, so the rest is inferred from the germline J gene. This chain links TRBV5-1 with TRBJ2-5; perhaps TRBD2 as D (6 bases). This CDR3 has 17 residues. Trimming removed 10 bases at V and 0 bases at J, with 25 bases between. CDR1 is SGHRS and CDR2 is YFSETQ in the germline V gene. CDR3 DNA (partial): TGCGCCGCGCCCATTGGAGGGGCTACCTCGTACCAAGAGACC. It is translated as CAAPIGGATSYQET. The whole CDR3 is CAAPIGGATSYQETQYF.

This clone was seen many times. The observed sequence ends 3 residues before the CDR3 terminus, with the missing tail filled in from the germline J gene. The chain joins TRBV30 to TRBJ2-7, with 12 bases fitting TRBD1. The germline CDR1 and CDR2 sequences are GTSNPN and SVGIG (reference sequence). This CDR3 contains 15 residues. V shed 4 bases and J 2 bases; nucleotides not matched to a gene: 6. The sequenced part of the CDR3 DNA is TGTGCCTGGACCACACGGGACAGGGGGCCCTACGAG. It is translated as CAWTTRDRGPYE. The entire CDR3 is CAWTTRDRGPYEQYF.

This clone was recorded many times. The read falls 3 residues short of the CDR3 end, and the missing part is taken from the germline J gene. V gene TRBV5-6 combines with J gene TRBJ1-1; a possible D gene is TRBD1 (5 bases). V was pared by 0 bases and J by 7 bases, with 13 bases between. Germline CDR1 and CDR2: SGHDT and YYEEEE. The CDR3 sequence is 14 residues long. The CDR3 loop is CASSLVAGSGEAFF. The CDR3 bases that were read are TGTGCCAGCAGCTTGGTCGCAGGGTCGGGTGAA.

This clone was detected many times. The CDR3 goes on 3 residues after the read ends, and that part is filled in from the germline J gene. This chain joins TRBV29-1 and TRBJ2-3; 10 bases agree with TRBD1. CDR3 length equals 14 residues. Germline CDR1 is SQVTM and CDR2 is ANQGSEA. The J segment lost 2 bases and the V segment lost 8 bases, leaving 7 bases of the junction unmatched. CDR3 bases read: TGCAGCTCCCGGGACAGGGGATACACAGATACG. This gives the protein CSSRDRGYTDT. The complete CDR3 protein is CSSRDRGYTDTQYF.

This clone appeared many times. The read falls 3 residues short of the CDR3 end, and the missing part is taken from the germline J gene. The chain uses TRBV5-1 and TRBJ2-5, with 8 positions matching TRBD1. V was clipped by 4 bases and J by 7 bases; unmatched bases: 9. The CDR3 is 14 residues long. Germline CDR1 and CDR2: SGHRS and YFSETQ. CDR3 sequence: CASSTGQGALTQYF. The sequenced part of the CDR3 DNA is TGCGCCAGCAGCACAGGACAGGGAGCTTTGACC.

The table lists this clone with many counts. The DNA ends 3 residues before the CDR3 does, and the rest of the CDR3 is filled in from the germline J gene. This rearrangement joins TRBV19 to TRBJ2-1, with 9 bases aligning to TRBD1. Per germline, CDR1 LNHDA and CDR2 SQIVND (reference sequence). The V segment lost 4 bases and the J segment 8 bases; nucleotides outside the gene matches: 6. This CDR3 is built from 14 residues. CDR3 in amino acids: CASSTDRGRYEQFF. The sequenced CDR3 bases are TGTGCCAGTAGTACCGACAGGGGGAGGTATGAG.

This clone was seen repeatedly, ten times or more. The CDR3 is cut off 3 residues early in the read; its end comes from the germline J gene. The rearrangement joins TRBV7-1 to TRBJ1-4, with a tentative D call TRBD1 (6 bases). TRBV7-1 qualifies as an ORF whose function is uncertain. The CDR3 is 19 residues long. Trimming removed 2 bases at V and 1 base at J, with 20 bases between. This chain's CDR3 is CASSSIQGHLPLTNEKLFF. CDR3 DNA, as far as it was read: TGTGCCAGCAGCTCAATTCAGGGGCACTTACCGCTAACTAATGAAAAA.